What follows describes a single TCR beta chain. The repertoire was sequenced with immunoSEQ multiplex PCR; TCRdb's copy has only in-frame clones and lacks some. The sample carries about 140,000 clones, just over 85% recorded once. This sample is part of a study of blood T cell repertoires in COVID-19. Study background: Researchers got acute and convalescent COVID-19 samples from the United States, Italy and Spain.

Participants had their cohort set by participant-reported clinical history. Recovered status applied to Cohort 3 donors who had two consecutive negative PCRs. It also applied to those with clearance or with symptom resolution. The CDR3 length is 13 residues. Between the trimmed V and J ends, which lost 7 bases and 4 bases, there was a span of 11 bases. Germline V gene data show CDR1 as MNHEY and CDR2 as SVGAGI. Sequencing was performed on PBMCs or T cells enriched from blood (not recorded which). The chain joins TRBV6-5 to TRBJ1-5; no definite D call. This clonotype originated in a man aged 45-65 years who had recovered from COVID-19. CDR3 protein: CASTETGNQPQHF. The CDR3, as DNA: TGTGCCAGCACGGAGACGGGGAATCAGCCCCAGCATTTT.